These T cell receptor beta chains were read from a single sample in a study of blood T cells in healthy people across ages. In TCRdb, the 5' RACE reads were re-called with MiXCR into one record per CDR3 protein. The data show some 710,000 distinct CDR3 sequences, with about 20% seen just once and around a fifth held by the top ten. The sequenced material came from blood. These TCRs come from a man aged 65 to 85 in good health. Each CDR3 is given with its conserved first and last residue. D genes are given only for firm matches. Not every row has a clone size; where given, it reads once, few, many or a size class.

.	TRBV20-1	TRBJ2-5	.	TGCAGTGCTACGGAAAAGTACCAAGAGACCCAGTACTTC	CSATEKYQETQYF
.	TRBV11-2	TRBJ2-2	.	TGTGCCAGCAGCTCACGGACCGAGACCGGGGAGCTGTTTTTT	CASSSRTETGELFF
.	TRBV5-1	TRBJ1-6	.	TGCGCCAGCCGGGTGGAGACTTCTAATTCACCCCTCCACTTT	CASRVETSNSPLHF
many	TRBV6-2/TRBV6-3	TRBJ2-3	.	TGTGCCAGCAGTTACAACGGAGCCCCGACCCTTACAGATACGCAGTATTTT	CASSYNGAPTLTDTQYF
.	TRBV19	TRBJ2-1	.	TGTGCCAGTAGTATTGTGACTACCAATGAGCAGTTCTTC	CASSIVTTNEQFF
.	TRBV6-5	TRBJ2-2	.	TGTGCCAGCAGGAAGCTCCCCCGGAACGGGGAGCTGTTTTTT	CASRKLPRNGELFF
few	TRBV7-8	TRBJ2-2	TRBD2	TGTGCCAGCAGCTTAGTCGCGGGAGGGAACACCGGGGAGCTGTTTTTT	CASSLVAGGNTGELFF
.	TRBV20-1	TRBJ2-3	TRBD2	TGCAGTGCTAGAGAGCTTGGCGGGAGGACAGATACGCAGTATTTT	CSARELGGRTDTQYF
.	TRBV12-3/TRBV12-4	TRBJ1-2	TRBD1	TGTGCCAGCAGTTCGAGGACAGGGGATGGCTGCACCTTC	CASSSRTGDGCTF
.	TRBV5-5	TRBJ2-7	TRBD2	TGTGCCAGCAGCTTGTATCCAGCGGGGGGCTACGAGCAGTACTTC	CASSLYPAGGYEQYF
few	TRBV5-5	TRBJ1-2	TRBD1	TGTGCCAGCAGCTTGGAGGCCCCGACAGGGGGGGGCTATGGCTACACCTTC	CASSLEAPTGGGYGYTF
.	TRBV10-3	TRBJ1-5	.	TGTGCCATCAGCGGGGAGGGGAGCAATCAGCCCCAGCATTTT	CAISGEGSNQPQHF
few	TRBV7-9	TRBJ1-1	.	TGTGCCAGCAGCCCCCCTTGGGAGACTGAAGCTTTCTTT	CASSPPWETEAFF
.	TRBV24-1	TRBJ1-5	.	TGTGCCACCAGTGATGGGGACAAGAGGGAGCAGCCCCAGCATTTT	CATSDGDKREQPQHF
many	TRBV10-3	TRBJ1-2	TRBD1	TGTGCCATCAGTGAAGCGGACAGGGGGCATGGCTACACCTTC	CAISEADRGHGYTF
few	TRBV6-1	TRBJ2-5	.	TGTGCCAGCAGTGAACCGGGACGCCTACAAGAGACCCAGTACTTC	CASSEPGRLQETQYF
.	TRBV6-1	TRBJ2-5	TRBD1	TGTGCCAGCAGTGAAGCCCGGACAGGTTACCAAGAGACCCAGTACTTC	CASSEARTGYQETQYF
.	TRBV7-2	TRBJ2-3	.	TGTGCCAGCAGCAAAGGGACGAGCGGTAGCACAGATACGCAGTATTTT	CASSKGTSGSTDTQYF
few	TRBV11-2	TRBJ2-3	.	TGTGCCAGCAGCTCCTCTACAGGTTCCGTGGCTACGCAGTATTTT	CASSSSTGSVATQYF
few	TRBV5-4	TRBJ2-1	TRBD2	TGTGCCAGCAGCGCTGGGACTAGCGGCGTCTCCTACAATGAGCAGTTCTTC	CASSAGTSGVSYNEQFF
few	TRBV4-2	TRBJ2-4	.	TGTGCCAGCAGCCAAAAGCCCGCCCCTACCAAAAACATTCAGTACTTC	CASSQKPAPTKNIQYF
.	TRBV20-1	TRBJ2-5	.	TGCAGTGCCCCAATCAGGGTTTTTGAGACCCAGTACTTC	CSAPIRVFETQYF